This T cell receptor (beta chain) was identified in a study of blood T cell repertoires in COVID-19. Study as a whole: Both acute and convalescent COVID-19 samples were obtained from the United States, Italy and Spain.

Across roughly 25 US areas, participants ranged in age from about 18 to 90 years. Participants' reported clinical history set cohort assignment. Original analysis: Using reference gene primer amplification, nucleated cell counts were estimated. Measured with immunoSEQ multiplex PCR; TCRdb has only the in-frame clones, and not every one. Clone size and V and J calls were adopted from that table, with D and trimming inferred from the DNA. The profile shows over 150,000 clones, roughly 85% of them singletons. V dropped 0 bases and J dropped 5 bases, with 11 bases sitting between them. From germline, CDR1 is SGDLS and CDR2 YYNGEE. The CDR3 sequence is 15 residues long.

The receptor was derived from a woman in her 70s in a cohort exposed to, infected with or recovered from COVID-19 (not recorded which). Sequencing was carried out using PBMCs or T cells enriched from blood (not recorded which). V usage is TRBV9 and J usage is TRBJ2-2; D is perhaps TRBD2 (5 bases). The CDR3 DNA reads TGTGCCAGCAGCGTAGCGGCTAGCCGGACCGGGGAGCTGTTTTTT. This codes for CASSVAASRTGELFF.